Listed below are T cell receptor beta chains from one sample, sequenced in a study of response to subunit inactivated influenza vaccine. One entry per CDR3 protein results from TCRdb running MiXCR on the RT-PCR reads. The repertoire holds hundreds of thousands of distinct CDR3 sequences, about 14% seen once, with 6.5% to 8.5% in the top ten. This specimen was PBMCs from blood, taken around 15 days before vaccination. These TCRs come from a man aged 50-59 years who received an inactivated influenza vaccine. CDR3s include the opening cysteine and the closing phenylalanine or tryptophan. Each record gives: CDR3 DNA, CDR3 protein, J gene, D gene, V gene, clone size. The D gene is left open where the match is weak. The size entry is marked missing in some rows and otherwise reads once, few, many or a size class.

TGTGCCACCAGCCGGAGGCAGTCCACAGATACGCAGTATTTT,CATSRRQSTDTQYF,TRBJ2-3,.,TRBV15,few
TGTGCCAGCAGCTCCGGCCAGTCTACAGATACGCAGTATTTT,CASSSGQSTDTQYF,TRBJ2-3,.,TRBV11-3,.
TGCAGTGCTAGAGGAACGCCGGGACTAGCGGCGACCCAAGAGACCCAGTACTTC,CSARGTPGLAATQETQYF,TRBJ2-5,TRBD2,TRBV20-1,few
TGTGCCAGCAGTTACTCATCCGGGGCGAATGAGCAGTTCTTC,CASSYSSGANEQFF,TRBJ2-1,.,TRBV6-2/TRBV6-3,.
TGTGCCAGCAGCATAGGGCAGGGTCAGCCCCAGCATTTT,CASSIGQGQPQHF,TRBJ1-5,.,TRBV12-3/TRBV12-4,many
TGTGCCAGCAGCCCAACCCCGACAGATACGCAGTATTTT,CASSPTPTDTQYF,TRBJ2-3,.,TRBV7-2,few
TGTGCCACCAGCAGAGGTTCAATGGTCGTCGCAGATACGCAGTATTTT,CATSRGSMVVADTQYF,TRBJ2-3,.,TRBV15,many
TGTGCCAGCAGTTTACAAGGGAAGATCGCCGGGGAGCTGTTTTTT,CASSLQGKIAGELFF,TRBJ2-2,.,TRBV12-3/TRBV12-4,few
TGTGCCAGCGGCTTGGGAGGAGGTAGGAATGAGCAGTTCTTC,CASGLGGGRNEQFF,TRBJ2-1,.,TRBV2,.
TGTGCCAGCAGCGGCAGTGGCTCGGAAGAAGCTCGGCGGGAGACCAACGAGCAGTACTTC,CASSGSGSEEARRETNEQYF,TRBJ2-7,TRBD2,TRBV11-1,few
TGTGCCAGCAGCTTAGTTGGGACAGGGATCAGGACCGGGGAGCTGTTTTTT,CASSLVGTGIRTGELFF,TRBJ2-2,TRBD1,TRBV7-2,.
TGTGCCAGCAGCCAACCCTCGGCCTATGGCTACACCTTC,CASSQPSAYGYTF,TRBJ1-2,.,TRBV3-1,few
TGTGCCAGCAGCGTAGAGGGAGGGAGGCGATACAATGAGCAGTTCTTC,CASSVEGGRRYNEQFF,TRBJ2-1,TRBD2,TRBV9,few
TGCGCCAGCAGCTACCGGACTAGGTCTGAGCAGTTCTTC,CASSYRTRSEQFF,TRBJ2-1,TRBD2,TRBV5-1,.
TGTGCCAGCAGTGAAGTCAGGGGGAATTCACCCCTCCACTTT,CASSEVRGNSPLHF,TRBJ1-6,TRBD1,TRBV6-1,.
TGCAGTGCTAGAGATCCGGTCACAGGGAATGAAAAACTGTTTTTT,CSARDPVTGNEKLFF,TRBJ1-4,.,TRBV20-1,.
TGTGCCAGCAGGAGGACCAACTCGGGGGTGGTCACCGGGGAGCTGTTTTTT,CASRRTNSGVVTGELFF,TRBJ2-2,.,TRBV6-1,few
TGTGCCAGCAGAATAGCGGGAGGGCCCGGCGAGCAGTACTTC,CASRIAGGPGEQYF,TRBJ2-7,TRBD2,TRBV27,few
TGCGCCAGCACGACCGAACAGGGGACAGATACGCAGTATTTT,CASTTEQGTDTQYF,TRBJ2-3,TRBD1,TRBV5-1,many
TGTGCCAGCAGCTTAGTCTCCCCCTCGAGGAGCGGAGTATACAATGAGCAGTTCTTC,CASSLVSPSRSGVYNEQFF,TRBJ2-1,.,TRBV11-2,many
TGTGCCAGCAGTTACTTGGGACTAGCGAACTCCTACAATGAGCAGTTCTTC,CASSYLGLANSYNEQFF,TRBJ2-1,TRBD2,TRBV6-2/TRBV6-3,few
TGCGCCAGCAGCCAAGCCACTTACTCTGGAAACACCATATATTTT,CASSQATYSGNTIYF,TRBJ1-3,.,TRBV4-1,.
TGTGCCAGCAGCTTACAGTCCGGGTTAAAAGAGACCCAGTACTTC,CASSLQSGLKETQYF,TRBJ2-5,.,TRBV7-9,few
TGTGCCAGCACCGGACTAAAATACACCGGGGAGCTGTTTTTT,CASTGLKYTGELFF,TRBJ2-2,.,TRBV6-1,few
TGTGCCAGCAGCGCCAGGGGTGGGGAGACCCAGTACTTC,CASSARGGETQYF,TRBJ2-5,.,TRBV7-6,few
TGTGCCAGCAGTCACGGACAGGGAAACGAAAAACTGTTTTTT,CASSHGQGNEKLFF,TRBJ1-4,TRBD1,TRBV6-2/TRBV6-3,.
TGCAGTGCTACCTTGGACTCCAACACCTACGAGCAGTACTTC,CSATLDSNTYEQYF,TRBJ2-7,.,TRBV20-1,many
TGCGCCAGCAGCCATTCGAAAAGCGGGATTTCAATTGGGGATGAGCAGTTCTTC,CASSHSKSGISIGDEQFF,TRBJ2-1,TRBD2,TRBV4-1,.
TGTGCCACCAGTGAGCAGGGGGCACGCACAGATACGCAGTATTTT,CATSEQGARTDTQYF,TRBJ2-3,TRBD1,TRBV24-1,many
TGTGCCAGCAGTGTTCAGTACTCTGGAAACACCATATATTTT,CASSVQYSGNTIYF,TRBJ1-3,.,TRBV2,.
TGCAGTGCTAGAGCGCCCGGTCTAGGGGGCACTGAAGCTTTCTTT,CSARAPGLGGTEAFF,TRBJ1-1,.,TRBV20-1,few
TGTGCCAGCAGTTACGGACTAGCGGGATTGGGCAATGAGCAGTTCTTC,CASSYGLAGLGNEQFF,TRBJ2-1,TRBD2,TRBV6-2/TRBV6-3,few
TGTGCCAGCAGGTCGGACGGACCCATGAACACTGAAGCTTTCTTT,CASRSDGPMNTEAFF,TRBJ1-1,.,TRBV6-1,few
TGCAGTGCAAGTCGACTAGTAGGCCAAGAGACCCAGTACTTC,CSASRLVGQETQYF,TRBJ2-5,.,TRBV20-1,.
TGTGCCAGCAGCTTAGGGCTCGGGAGAACCAGGAACGAGCAGTACTTC,CASSLGLGRTRNEQYF,TRBJ2-7,.,TRBV7-8,.
TGTGCCAGCAGTGCCGGGCGGATGACAGATACGCAGTATTTT,CASSAGRMTDTQYF,TRBJ2-3,.,TRBV6-1,few
TGTGCCATCAGCAGACCCGGAGGGGGCAATGAGCAGTTCTTC,CAISRPGGGNEQFF,TRBJ2-1,.,TRBV10-3,.
TGCGCCAGCAGCCAAGTTGGGGGACAGGGGCAGCCCCAGCATTTT,CASSQVGGQGQPQHF,TRBJ1-5,TRBD1,TRBV4-1,many
TGCAGTGCTAGACCGACAGGGGAGGACTCACCCCTCCACTTT,CSARPTGEDSPLHF,TRBJ1-6,TRBD1,TRBV20-1,.
TGCTGTGCTAGAGATATACTAGCGGGAGGCACCGGGGAGCTGTTTTTT,CCARDILAGGTGELFF,TRBJ2-2,TRBD2,TRBV20-1,.
TGTGCCAGCAGCCACCATGACAGGGGCGCTGAAGCTTTCTTT,CASSHHDRGAEAFF,TRBJ1-1,TRBD1,TRBV3-1,.
TGCAGTGCTAGGATATCCCCATTTTCATTAGCGGGAATCTACAATGAGCGGTTCTTC,CSARISPFSLAGIYNERFF,TRBJ2-1,TRBD2,TRBV20-1,.
TGTGCCAGCAGGGCCCCAGGTGCGGGGCTATACAATGAGCAGTTCTTC,CASRAPGAGLYNEQFF,TRBJ2-1,.,TRBV12-3/TRBV12-4,few
TGTGCCAGCAGCGCACTCCGGCAGGTCACCGGGGAGCTGTTTTTT,CASSALRQVTGELFF,TRBJ2-2,.,TRBV7-2,.
TGTGCCAGCAGCTTAGCGATCCCCGGGACTAGCGGTGGAAACTACGAGCAGTACTTC,CASSLAIPGTSGGNYEQYF,TRBJ2-7,TRBD2,TRBV7-2,.
TGTGCCAGCAGTCGAGACAGGGCTCCCGGGGAGCTGTTTTTT,CASSRDRAPGELFF,TRBJ2-2,TRBD1,TRBV3-1,few
TGTGCCAGCAGCCAAGTGTTGGGCAGCCCCGGGGTCTTC,CASSQVLGSPGVF,TRBJ2-7,.,TRBV3-1,few
TGTGCCAGCTCACATGGAGGGCTAGCGGGAAACACCGGGGAGCTGTTTTTT,CASSHGGLAGNTGELFF,TRBJ2-2,TRBD2,TRBV6-1,few
TGTGCCAGCAGCTTAGCAGGGGCATCGACAGATACGCAGTATTTT,CASSLAGASTDTQYF,TRBJ2-3,.,TRBV7-6,many
TGTGCCAGCAGTTTAGGACAGGGGAGGCAAGGTGGCTACACCTTC,CASSLGQGRQGGYTF,TRBJ1-2,TRBD1,TRBV27,.
TGTGCCAGCAGCAAAGGGGAGGTCTACGAGCAGTACTTC,CASSKGEVYEQYF,TRBJ2-7,.,TRBV21-1,.
TGTGCCAGCAGTTTAGGGGACAGGGGAACCTACGAGCAGTACTTC,CASSLGDRGTYEQYF,TRBJ2-7,TRBD1,TRBV12-3/TRBV12-4,.